This T cell receptor (beta chain) was observed in a study of cytomegalovirus exposure and HLA in healthy donors. Across the study: Out of about 410 genotyped donors, 81% belonged to the Caucasian-associated ancestry cluster.

Concerning this clone itself: As yet, its antigen is unknown.

Study findings and constraints: Some public TCRs appeared in many individuals, while most sequences were rare. In a later analysis, about 17,000 TCR beta sequences were associated with HLA alleles at 0.05 false discovery rate. Productive status was seen about 87% or about 30% of the time for most TCR beta V segments in an earlier analysis.

The PCR had 60 Vbeta and 13 Jbeta primers. Measured with immunoSEQ multiplex PCR; TCRdb has only the in-frame clones, and not every one. The sample includes roughly 36,000 clones. V dropped 4 bases and J dropped 3; count of bases not matched to a gene: 10. CDR3 length: 17 residues. Germline V gene sequence: CDR1 LGHNA, CDR2 YNFKEQ. The sequence derives from a woman in her twenties or thirties in good health and CMV-seropositive. Source material: PBMCs. The chain links TRBV4-2 to TRBJ2-1; 9 bases align to TRBD2. The CDR3 DNA reads TGTGCCAGCAGCCGGACTTTAGCGGGGGCCTACTACAATGAGCAGTTCTTC. This translates into CASSRTLAGAYYNEQFF.